The rows below give T cell receptor beta chains drawn from one sample of a study of cytomegalovirus exposure and HLA in healthy donors. Assay used: immunoSEQ multiplex PCR; TCRdb lists only in-frame clones, some missing. The sample contains about 130,000 clones, 74% of which appear only once. The sample was PBMCs. Receptors originate from a woman between 45 and 60 years old in good health and CMV-seropositive. The CDR3 runs from the conserved cysteine through the conserved F or W. D genes are given only for firm matches. Only some rows state a clone size, as once, few, many or a class for expanded clones.

d_call: TRBD1; v_call: TRBV19; j_call: TRBJ2-7; clone_size: -; cdr3_nt: TGTGCCAGTAGTATCGGGCGTAGACAGGGGGCCTACGAGCAGTACTTC; cdr3_aa: CASSIGRRQGAYEQYF
d_call: TRBD1; v_call: TRBV7-9; j_call: TRBJ1-6; clone_size: -; cdr3_nt: TGTGCCAGCAGCCCGGGGACAGTCTTTAATTCACCCCTCCACTTT; cdr3_aa: CASSPGTVFNSPLHF
d_call: TRBD1; v_call: TRBV18; j_call: TRBJ1-4; clone_size: -; cdr3_nt: TGTGCCAGCTCACCAGGGACAGGGGTCTGGAATGAAAAACTGTTTTTT; cdr3_aa: CASSPGTGVWNEKLFF
d_call: TRBD1; v_call: TRBV25-1; j_call: TRBJ2-7; clone_size: -; cdr3_nt: TGTGCCAGCAGTGACGACAGGGGTTCGTACGAGCAGTACTTC; cdr3_aa: CASSDDRGSYEQYF
d_call: -; v_call: TRBV12-5; j_call: TRBJ2-3; clone_size: -; cdr3_nt: TGTGCTAGTGGCCGAGGGCAACCAGGGGCAGATACGCAGTATTTT; cdr3_aa: CASGRGQPGADTQYF
d_call: -; v_call: TRBV25-1; j_call: TRBJ2-5; clone_size: -; cdr3_nt: TGTGCCAGCAGCCCGTCGGAGACCCAGTACTTC; cdr3_aa: CASSPSETQYF
d_call: -; v_call: TRBV6-6; j_call: TRBJ2-5; clone_size: -; cdr3_nt: TGTGCCAGCAGCCTTGAAGAGACCCAGTACTTC; cdr3_aa: CASSLEETQYF
d_call: TRBD1; v_call: TRBV5-4; j_call: TRBJ1-2; clone_size: -; cdr3_nt: TGTGCCAGCAGGGGGAGCGACAGGGTTACCTACGGCTACACCTTC; cdr3_aa: CASRGSDRVTYGYTF
d_call: TRBD1; v_call: TRBV19; j_call: TRBJ1-5; clone_size: -; cdr3_nt: TGTGCCAGTAGTCCCGACAGGGCGGGAAGGTGGAATCAGCCCCAGCATTTT; cdr3_aa: CASSPDRAGRWNQPQHF
d_call: -; v_call: TRBV10-3; j_call: TRBJ1-1; clone_size: once; cdr3_nt: TGTGCCATCAGTGAGCGGACATCGAACACTGAAGCTTTCTTT; cdr3_aa: CAISERTSNTEAFF
d_call: -; v_call: TRBV6-5; j_call: TRBJ2-3; clone_size: -; cdr3_nt: TGTGCCAGCAGTTTGGGGAGTGGAGATACGCAGTATTTT; cdr3_aa: CASSLGSGDTQYF
d_call: TRBD2; v_call: TRBV6-5; j_call: TRBJ2-3; clone_size: once; cdr3_nt: TGTGCCAGCACCACTAGCGGGGGTGCAGATACGCAGTATTTT; cdr3_aa: CASTTSGGADTQYF
d_call: -; v_call: TRBV4-1; j_call: TRBJ1-2; clone_size: few; cdr3_nt: TGCGCCAGCAGCCTTCCCTCGGCGGGGGGGAACTATGGCTACACCTTC; cdr3_aa: CASSLPSAGGNYGYTF
d_call: TRBD1; v_call: TRBV28; j_call: TRBJ2-7; clone_size: -; cdr3_nt: TGTGCCAGCAGTTTTCGGGACAGCCTTAACGAGCAGTACTTC; cdr3_aa: CASSFRDSLNEQYF
d_call: TRBD2; v_call: TRBV11-2; j_call: TRBJ2-3; clone_size: -; cdr3_nt: TGTGCCAGCAGCTTACTGGCTAGCGGGGGGGATACGCAGTATTTT; cdr3_aa: CASSLLASGGDTQYF
d_call: -; v_call: TRBV30; j_call: TRBJ1-5; clone_size: -; cdr3_nt: TGTGCCTGGAGTGCTTCGCGGATCGGACAGAACAATCAGCCCCAGCATTTT; cdr3_aa: CAWSASRIGQNNQPQHF
d_call: TRBD1; v_call: TRBV7-6; j_call: TRBJ2-5; clone_size: once; cdr3_nt: TGTGCCAGCAGCTTAGTGTCAGGGGGAGAGACCCAGTACTTC; cdr3_aa: CASSLVSGGETQYF
d_call: -; v_call: TRBV29-1; j_call: TRBJ2-1; clone_size: -; cdr3_nt: TGCAGCGCCCCCCTAACGGGGGGACACGATGAGCAGTTCTTC; cdr3_aa: CSAPLTGGHDEQFF
d_call: TRBD2; v_call: TRBV10-3; j_call: TRBJ2-5; clone_size: -; cdr3_nt: TGTGCCATCAGCGGGGGGGGACTCCAAGAGACCCAGTACTTC; cdr3_aa: CAISGGGLQETQYF
d_call: -; v_call: TRBV6-1; j_call: TRBJ1-1; clone_size: -; cdr3_nt: TGTGCCTGCGCCGCACTCCGGGACACCCCTGAAGCTTTCTTT; cdr3_aa: CACAALRDTPEAFF